Listed here are 16 T cell receptor beta chains from one sample, sequenced in a study of T cell responses to AZD1222 COVID-19 vaccine. TCRdb's copy holds only in-frame clones and misses some; the assay was immunoSEQ multiplex PCR. The data contain 95,000 to 150,000 clones, over 75% of them seen just once; the ten biggest clones take up roughly 4.2%. The starting material was peripheral blood, obtained 28 days after the second dose of the MenACWY control vaccine. These receptors were obtained from an adult who received the MenACWY meningococcal vaccine as a control.

The chain recombines TRBV28 with TRBJ2-7; 11 positions agree with TRBD2. Germline CDR1 MDHEN, CDR2 SYDVKM. V shed 3 bases, J shed 7 bases, and the junction held 5 bases outside the gene matches. The CDR3 covers 14 residues. CDR3 region: CASSLLAGGREQYV. The CDR3 region has the DNA TGTGCCAGCAGTTTGTTAGCGGGGGGGAGGGAGCAGTACGTC.

V is TRBV7-2 and J is TRBJ2-2; 9 bases match TRBD1. Germline V gene data show CDR1 as SGHTA and CDR2 as FQGNSA. The length of the CDR3 is 15 residues. Losses at the gene ends were 5 bases for V and 4 bases for J; bases not matched to a gene: 5. CDR3 in amino acids: CASSEDRGGTGELFF. The CDR3 DNA sequence: TGTGCCAGCAGCGAGGACAGGGGTGGCACCGGGGAGCTGTTTTTT.

The gene calls are TRBV5-1 and TRBJ2-3, with D unclear. V was trimmed by 4 bases and J by 5 bases, leaving 11 bases between them. The CDR3 is made up of 13 amino acids. The germline V gene encodes CDR1 SGHRS and CDR2 YFSETQ. As DNA, the CDR3 is TGCGCCAGCAGCGCAGACCCCCTAGATACGCAGTATTTT. This codes for CASSADPLDTQYF.

The chain combines TRBV7-9 with TRBJ1-4, with TRBD1 matching 8 bases. J lost 7 bases, V lost 0 bases, and 7 bases had no gene match. The CDR3 runs 16 residues. Germline assignment: CDR1 SEHNR and CDR2 FQNEAQ (reference sequence). The CDR3 DNA reads TGTGCCAGCAGCTTAGCGCGGGCCGGGACAGGTGAAAAACTGTTTTTT. Its protein product is CASSLARAGTGEKLFF.

The rearrangement uses TRBV12-3 or TRBV12-4 and TRBJ2-7, with D possibly being TRBD1 (5 bases). The CDR3 is 11 residues long. V shed 4 bases and J shed 6 bases, with 7 bases lying between them. The CDR3 spells CASSSRGEQYF. The CDR3 nucleotides are TGTGCCAGCAGTTCAAGGGGCGAGCAGTACTTC.

The chain uses TRBV29-1 and TRBJ2-5; 11 bases fit TRBD2. CDR1 is SQVTM and CDR2 is ANQGSEA in the germline V gene. The CDR3 totals 15 residues. After removal of 4 bases from V and 7 bases from J, the junction contained 11 bases not matched to a gene. Here the CDR3 reads CSVVLGLAVVGTQYF. In DNA form, the CDR3 reads TGCAGCGTTGTATTGGGACTAGCGGTAGTAGGGACCCAGTACTTC.

This clone was seen just once. The chain links TRBV28 to TRBJ1-2, with no clear D. The CDR3 runs to 12 residues. CDR1 is MDHEN and CDR2 is SYDVKM in the germline V gene. Trimming left V 6 bases short and J 4 bases short, with 9 bases between. The CDR3 protein is CASRTQSYGYTF. CDR3 bases: TGTGCCAGCAGGACTCAAAGCTATGGCTACACCTTC.

The chain couples TRBV2 to TRBJ2-7, with D maybe TRBD1 (6 bases). The CDR3 consists of 13 residues. Germline V lookup: CDR1 SNHLY, CDR2 FYNNEI. V was trimmed by 6 bases and J by 4 bases, leaving 13 bases between them. The CDR3 nucleotides read TGTGCCAGCAGAAAAACAGGGACGTACGAGCAGTACGTC. This encodes CASRKTGTYEQYV.

V usage is TRBV28 and J usage is TRBJ2-7; D is ambiguous. CDR1 and CDR2 (germline): MDHEN, SYDVKM. This CDR3 has 14 residues. V was pared by 2 bases and J by 5 bases, with 13 bases between. The DNA for the CDR3 is TGTGCCAGCAGTTTAGCCCAGCTGGTGGACGAGCAGTACTTC. The encoded protein is CASSLAQLVDEQYF.

The chain has TRBV5-6 and TRBJ2-3, with D perhaps matching TRBD1 (5 bases). Trimming cost V 4 bases and J 5 bases, with 23 bases left between them. CDR3 length: 17 amino acids. In germline, CDR1 is SGHDT, CDR2 YYEEEE. CDR3 nucleotide sequence: TGTGCCAGCAGCCCCACGGGTGCAGGGTTGAAGGAAGATACGCAGTATTTT. This sequence encodes CASSPTGAGLKEDTQYF.

The gene calls are TRBV6-1 and TRBJ1-1; D is uncertain. Germline-derived CDR1 and CDR2 are MNHNS and SASEGT. The V gene lost 1 base and the J gene lost 0 bases, with 9 bases spanning the gap. This CDR3 is built from 15 residues. CDR3 residues: CASSEEIGVNTEAFF. The CDR3 DNA reads as TGTGCCAGCAGTGAAGAGATAGGAGTGAACACTGAAGCTTTCTTT.

This rearrangement joins TRBV11-2 to TRBJ2-1; 8 bases are shared with TRBD1. Germline-derived CDR1 and CDR2 are SGHAT and FQNNGV. V shed 4 bases, J shed 5 bases, and the junction held 7 bases outside the gene matches. CDR3 length: 15 residues. CDR3: CASSSIGTGHNEQFF. For the CDR3, the DNA is TGTGCCAGCAGCTCGATCGGGACAGGCCACAATGAGCAGTTCTTC.

This chain connects TRBV15 to TRBJ1-3; TRBD1 aligns across 8 bases. This CDR3 has 16 residues. Germline trimming cut 0 bases from V and 0 bases from J; bases unmatched to any gene: 1. Germline V gene lookup returns CDR1 LNHNV and CDR2 YYDKDF (reference sequence). The DNA of the CDR3 is TGTGCCACCAGCAGAGACGGACAGGGCTCTGGAAACACCATATATTTT. This codes for CATSRDGQGSGNTIYF.

The chain employs TRBV7-3 and TRBJ2-2, with 9 bases lining up with TRBD2. V lost 5 bases and J lost 3; bases outside the gene matches: 4. CDR1 SGHTA and CDR2 FQGTGA come from the germline V gene. The CDR3 is 15 residues long. CDR3 nucleotides: TGTGCCAGCAGCCTGACTAGCGGTTACACCGGGGAGCTGTTTTTT. Residues: CASSLTSGYTGELFF.

The gene calls are TRBV6-6 and TRBJ2-7; 8 positions agree with TRBD1. The germline V gene has CDR1 MNHNY and CDR2 SVGAGI (reference sequence). After removal of 6 bases from V and 1 base from J, the junction contained 8 bases not matched to a gene. The CDR3 has 15 amino acids. CDR3 amino acids: CASRKLGQGSYEQYF. CDR3 sequence (DNA): TGTGCCAGCAGAAAGCTCGGACAGGGTTCCTACGAGCAGTACTTC.

V and J are TRBV4-2 and TRBJ2-5; 7 nucleotides align to TRBD1. CDR3 length: 15 amino acids. Germline V gene sequence: CDR1 LGHNA, CDR2 YNFKEQ. V dropped 1 base and J dropped 3; count of bases not matched to a gene: 5. The CDR3 sequence: CASSQAGTDKETQYF. CDR3 nucleotide sequence: TGTGCCAGCAGCCAAGCCGGGACAGATAAAGAGACCCAGTACTTC.